This TCR beta chain came from a study of read filtering for tumor transcriptome and immune sequencing. At the level of the study: Whole-transcriptome libraries were prepared after DNase treatment.

The CDR3 runs 14 residues. Germline CDR1 reads SGDLS; CDR2 reads YYNGEE. Trimming removed 0 bases at V and 2 bases at J, with 8 bases between. This clonotype was detected many times. Its antigen is not known. Molecular barcoded adaptors covering alpha/delta and beta/gamma chains were used on roughly 400 ng RNA. A single record per CDR3 protein comes from TCRdb applying MiXCR to the reads. Of about 61,000 distinct CDR3 sequences in the sample, around 21% were seen once. Study outcomes and limitations: Without single-read clonotypes, shared clonotype proportions correlated more between IR-seq and RNA-seq. IR-seq captured clonotypes deeper and more reliably than RNA-seq.

The sequenced sample consisted of a population of CD138-negative cells sorted from bone marrow. The receptor was isolated from a donor at least 40 years old with multiple myeloma. V is TRBV9 and J is TRBJ1-1; D remains ambiguous. CDR3: CASSVGAGNTEAFF. In DNA, the CDR3 is TGTGCCAGCAGCGTAGGAGCGGGCAACACTGAAGCTTTCTTT.